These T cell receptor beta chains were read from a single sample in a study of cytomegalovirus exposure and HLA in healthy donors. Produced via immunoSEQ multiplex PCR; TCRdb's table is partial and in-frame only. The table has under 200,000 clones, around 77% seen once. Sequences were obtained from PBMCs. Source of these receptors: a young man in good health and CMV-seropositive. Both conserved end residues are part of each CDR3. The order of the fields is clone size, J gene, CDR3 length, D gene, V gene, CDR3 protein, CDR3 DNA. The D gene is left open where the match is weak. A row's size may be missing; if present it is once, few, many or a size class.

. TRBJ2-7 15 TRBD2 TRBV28 CASSPYGGRVYEQYF TGTGCCAGCAGTCCCTACGGGGGGAGAGTCTACGAGCAGTACTTC
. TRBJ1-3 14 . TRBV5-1 CASSLAGIGNTIYF TGCGCCAGCAGCTTGGCAGGGATTGGAAACACCATATATTTT
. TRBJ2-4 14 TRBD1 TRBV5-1 CASGPEQGRNIQYF TGCGCCAGCGGTCCGGAACAGGGGCGAAACATTCAGTACTTC
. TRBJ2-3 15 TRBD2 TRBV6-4 CASSPSGGFTDTQYF TGTGCCAGCAGTCCTAGCGGGGGGTTCACAGATACGCAGTATTTT
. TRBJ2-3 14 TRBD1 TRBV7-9 CASSQQGAADTQYF TGTGCCAGCAGCCAACAGGGGGCGGCAGATACGCAGTATTTT
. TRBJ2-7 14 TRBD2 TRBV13 CASSSSGGGYEQYF TGTGCCAGCAGCTCTAGCGGGGGTGGGTACGAGCAGTACTTC
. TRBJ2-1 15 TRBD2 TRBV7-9 CASSSTSGDPWEQFF TGTGCCAGCAGTTCAACTAGCGGGGACCCTTGGGAGCAGTTCTTC
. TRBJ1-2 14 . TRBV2 CASSGEALSYGYTF TGTGCCAGCAGTGGAGAGGCCTTAAGCTATGGCTACACCTTC
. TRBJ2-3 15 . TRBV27 CASSPHRELTDTQYF TGTGCCAGCAGTCCTCACAGGGAACTCACAGATACGCAGTATTTT
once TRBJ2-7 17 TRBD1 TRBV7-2 CASSLASWDRSLYEQYF TGTGCCAGCAGCTTAGCCTCCTGGGACAGGAGCCTCTACGAGCAGTACTTC
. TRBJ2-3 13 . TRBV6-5 CASRRDSPDTQYF TGTGCCAGCCGGCGGGACAGCCCAGATACGCAGTATTTT
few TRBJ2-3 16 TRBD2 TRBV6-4 CASSDSTSGGADTQYF TGTGCCAGCAGTGACTCGACTAGCGGGGGGGCAGATACGCAGTATTTT
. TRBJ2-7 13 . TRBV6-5 CASSYNGADEQYF TGTGCCAGCAGTTACAATGGGGCGGACGAGCAGTACTTC
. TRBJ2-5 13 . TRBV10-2 CASSQRLQETQYF TGCGCCAGCAGCCAGCGGCTCCAAGAGACCCAGTACTTC
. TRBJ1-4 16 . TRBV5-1 CASSFSPQGKNEKLFF TGCGCCAGCAGCTTTTCTCCCCAGGGGAAAAATGAAAAACTGTTTTTT
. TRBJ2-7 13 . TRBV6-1 CASRTVHLYEQYF TGTGCCAGCAGGACAGTTCACCTCTACGAGCAGTACTTC
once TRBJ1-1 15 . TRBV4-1 CASSQAPGATLGAFF TGCGCCAGCAGCCAAGCTCCAGGGGCCACCCTTGGAGCTTTCTTT
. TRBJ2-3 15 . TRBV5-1 CASSRPTGRGDTQYF TGCGCCAGCAGCAGACCGACAGGGCGGGGAGATACGCAGTATTTT
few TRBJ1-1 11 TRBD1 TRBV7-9 CASSRTGEVFF TGTGCCAGCAGCAGAACAGGGGAGGTTTTCTTT
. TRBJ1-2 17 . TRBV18 CASSPGGSGTSPYGYTF TGTGCCAGCTCACCAGGGGGGTCGGGTACCTCGCCCTATGGCTACACCTTC
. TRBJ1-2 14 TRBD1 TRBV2 CASSAGTVNYGYTF TGTGCCAGCAGCGCCGGGACAGTGAACTATGGCTACACCTTC
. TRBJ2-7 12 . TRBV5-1 CASSLAGDEQYF TGCGCCAGCAGCTTGGCGGGGGACGAGCAGTACTTC
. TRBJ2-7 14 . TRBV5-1 CASSHQSGMYEQYF TGCGCCAGCAGTCACCAGAGCGGAATGTACGAGCAGTACTTC
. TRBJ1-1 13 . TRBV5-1 CASSSGMDTEAFF TGCGCCAGCAGCTCGGGTATGGACACTGAAGCTTTCTTT
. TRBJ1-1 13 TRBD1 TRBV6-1 CASRTGIRAEAFF TGTGCCAGCAGGACAGGGATAAGAGCTGAAGCTTTCTTT
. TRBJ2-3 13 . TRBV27 CASSWLLTDTQYF TGTGCCAGCTCGTGGCTCCTCACAGATACGCAGTATTTT
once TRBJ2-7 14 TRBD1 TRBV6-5 CASSQGGNSYEQYF TGTGCCAGCAGCCAAGGGGGCAACTCCTACGAGCAGTACTTC
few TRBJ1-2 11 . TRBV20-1 CSASLRDGYTF TGCAGTGCTAGTCTGAGGGATGGCTACACCTTC
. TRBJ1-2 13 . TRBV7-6 CASSLGRDAGYTF TGTGCCAGCAGCTTGGGCAGAGACGCGGGCTACACCTTC
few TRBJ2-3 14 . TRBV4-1 CASSPRSGADTQYF TGCGCCAGCAGCCCACGATCGGGAGCAGATACGCAGTATTTT
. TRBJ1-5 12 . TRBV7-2 CASRDRREPQHF TGTGCCAGCAGAGACAGGCGGGAGCCCCAGCATTTT
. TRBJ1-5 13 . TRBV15 CATSRGKDQPQHF TGTGCCACCAGTCGGGGGAAAGATCAGCCCCAGCATTTT
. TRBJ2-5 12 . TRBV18 CASSDYGETQYF TGTGCCAGCTCAGACTACGGAGAGACCCAGTACTTC
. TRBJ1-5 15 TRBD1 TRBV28 CASTPTGEGNQPQHF TGTGCCAGCACCCCGACAGGGGAAGGCAATCAGCCCCAGCATTTT
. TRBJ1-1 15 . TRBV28 CASSLSQDKYTEAFF TGTGCCAGCAGTTTATCCCAGGATAAGTACACTGAAGCTTTCTTT
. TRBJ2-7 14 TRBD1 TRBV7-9 CASSPTGQDYEQYF TGTGCCAGCAGCCCAACGGGACAGGACTACGAGCAGTACTTC
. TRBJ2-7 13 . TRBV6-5 CASSERKGNEQYF TGTGCCAGCAGTGAACGTAAGGGGAACGAGCAGTACTTC
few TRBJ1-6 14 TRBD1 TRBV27 CASSRTGSNSPLHF TGTGCCAGCAGTCGGACAGGGAGCAATTCACCCCTCCACTTT
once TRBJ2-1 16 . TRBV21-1 CASSKASGRPYNEQFF TGTGCCAGCAGCAAAGCGTCGGGAAGGCCATACAATGAGCAGTTCTTC
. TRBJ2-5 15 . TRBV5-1 CASSVGRGGQETQYF TGCGCCAGCAGCGTTGGGAGGGGGGGCCAAGAGACCCAGTACTTC
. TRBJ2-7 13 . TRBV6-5 CASSTPGQGSQYF TGTGCCAGCAGTACCCCGGGACAAGGAAGCCAGTACTTC
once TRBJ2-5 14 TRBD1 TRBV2 CASSPRQGAWEQYF TGTGCCAGCAGCCCCAGACAGGGGGCATGGGAGCAGTACTTC
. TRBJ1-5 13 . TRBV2 CASGAGSNQPQHF TGTGCCAGCGGTGCAGGGAGCAATCAGCCCCAGCATTTT
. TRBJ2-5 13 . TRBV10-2 CASSEQVQETQYF TGCGCCAGCAGTGAACAGGTCCAAGAGACCCAGTACTTC
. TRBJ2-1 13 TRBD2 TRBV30 CAWGGTSPNEQFF TGTGCCTGGGGGGGGACTAGCCCTAATGAGCAGTTCTTC
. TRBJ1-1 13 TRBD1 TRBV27 CASRPTGSTEAFF TGTGCCAGCAGGCCGACAGGGAGTACTGAAGCTTTCTTT
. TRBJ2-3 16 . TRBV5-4 CASSPTFGTSTDTQYF TGTGCCAGCAGCCCTACTTTCGGGACTAGCACAGATACGCAGTATTTT
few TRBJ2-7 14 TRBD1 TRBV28 CASTGGTGFYEQYF TGTGCCAGCACCGGAGGGACAGGGTTCTACGAGCAGTACTTC
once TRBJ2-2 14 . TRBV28 CASSLDTGTGELFF TGTGCCAGCAGTTTAGATACGGGGACCGGGGAGCTGTTTTTT
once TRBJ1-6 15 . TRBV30 CAWSVLGGPGSPLHF TGTGCCTGGAGTGTACTGGGAGGTCCAGGTTCACCCCTCCACTTT
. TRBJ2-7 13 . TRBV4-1 CASSLEPYYEQYF TGCGCCAGCAGCCTCGAACCCTACTACGAGCAGTACTTC
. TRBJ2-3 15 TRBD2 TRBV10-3 CATEAGGPSTDTQYF TGTGCCACTGAAGCGGGGGGCCCGAGCACAGATACGCAGTATTTT
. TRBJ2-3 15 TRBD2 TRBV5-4 CASSGLAGGTDTQYF TGTGCCAGCAGCGGACTAGCGGGGGGCACAGATACGCAGTATTTT
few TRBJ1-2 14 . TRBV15 CATSLTKGNYGYTF TGTGCCACCAGTCTCACCAAGGGGAACTATGGCTACACCTTC